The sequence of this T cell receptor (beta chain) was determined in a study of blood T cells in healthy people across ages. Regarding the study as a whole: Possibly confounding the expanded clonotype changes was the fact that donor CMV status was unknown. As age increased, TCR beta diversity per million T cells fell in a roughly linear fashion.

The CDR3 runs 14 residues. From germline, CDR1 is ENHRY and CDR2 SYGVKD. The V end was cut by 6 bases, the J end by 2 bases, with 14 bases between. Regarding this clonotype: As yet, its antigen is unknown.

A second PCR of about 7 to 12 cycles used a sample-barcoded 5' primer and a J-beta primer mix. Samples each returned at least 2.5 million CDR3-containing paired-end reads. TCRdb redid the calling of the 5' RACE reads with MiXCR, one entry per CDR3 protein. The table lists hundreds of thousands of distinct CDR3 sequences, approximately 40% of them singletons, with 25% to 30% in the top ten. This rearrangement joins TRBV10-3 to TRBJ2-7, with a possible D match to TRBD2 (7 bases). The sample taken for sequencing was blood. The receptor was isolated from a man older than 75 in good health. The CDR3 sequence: CAIRGPGGPYEQYF. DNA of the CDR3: TGTGCCATCAGGGGACCGGGGGGCCCCTACGAGCAGTACTTC.